These T cell receptor beta chains were read from a single sample in a study of blood T cell repertoires in COVID-19. Generated by immunoSEQ multiplex PCR, the TCRdb table keeps only in-frame clones and is missing some. The profile shows more than 90,000 clones, roughly 80% of them singletons. The sequencing sample was made of peripheral blood. The receptors stem from a man at least 80 years old with acute or convalescent COVID-19. Each CDR3 is given with its conserved first and last residue. D genes are given only for firm matches. For some rows the clone size is stated as once, few or many, or as a class when expanded; others skip it.

- | TRBJ2-7 | - | TRBV27 | CASSSPDRRAYEQYF | TGTGCCAGCAGTTCACCGGACAGGAGGGCCTACGAGCAGTACTTC
- | TRBJ1-4 | - | TRBV19 | CASRKEGANEKLFF | TGTGCCAGTAGGAAAGAAGGGGCTAATGAAAAACTGTTTTTT
- | TRBJ2-2 | few | TRBV9 | CASSVTGTPRGNTGELFF | TGTGCCAGCAGCGTAACCGGGACTCCCCGAGGGAACACCGGGGAGCTGTTTTTT
- | TRBJ2-7 | - | TRBV19 | CASTGTGYEQYF | TGTGCCAGTACAGGAACAGGCTACGAGCAGTACTTC
- | TRBJ1-1 | - | TRBV3-1/TRBV3-2 | CASLGRGVGTEAFF | TGTGCCAGCCTCGGGAGGGGAGTGGGCACTGAAGCTTTCTTT
- | TRBJ1-1 | once | TRBV28 | CASSFPGRGNTEAFF | TGTGCCAGCAGTTTTCCAGGGCGGGGGAACACTGAAGCTTTCTTT
- | TRBJ1-5 | - | TRBV5-1 | CASSLNQRTASNQPQHF | TGCGCCAGCAGCTTGAATCAAAGGACAGCTAGCAATCAGCCCCAGCATTTT
- | TRBJ2-1 | - | TRBV2 | CASSARILYNEQFF | TGTGCCAGCAGTGCCAGAATCTTATACAATGAGCAGTTCTTC
TRBD2 | TRBJ2-5 | few | TRBV19 | CASSRTSEETQYF | TGTGCCAGTAGTCGGACTAGCGAGGAGACCCAGTACTTC
- | TRBJ1-1 | - | TRBV29-1 | CSVRSGRTEAFF | TGCAGCGTTCGGTCAGGGAGGACTGAAGCTTTCTTT
- | TRBJ2-3 | - | TRBV5-1 | CASSLGAGITDTQYF | TGCGCCAGCAGCTTGGGGGCGGGGATCACAGATACGCAGTATTTT
- | TRBJ1-5 | - | TRBV24-1 | CATSPSAAQPQHF | TGTGCCACCAGTCCTTCGGCGGCTCAGCCCCAGCATTTT
- | TRBJ1-3 | few | TRBV6-4 | CARVRVSDSGNTIYF | TGTGCCAGAGTGAGGGTGAGTGACTCTGGAAACACCATATATTTT
- | TRBJ2-7 | - | TRBV14 | CASSQVGSYEQYF | TGTGCCAGCAGCCAAGTCGGGTCCTACGAGCAGTACTTC
- | TRBJ1-4 | - | TRBV3-1/TRBV3-2 | CASRHSTYLEKLFF | TGTGCCAGCAGGCATTCTACCTATTTGGAAAAACTGTTTTTT
- | TRBJ2-3 | - | TRBV7-8 | CASSLRRGDTQYF | TGTGCCAGCAGCCTCCGTCGGGGGGATACGCAGTATTTT
- | TRBJ1-1 | - | TRBV5-1 | CASRAQAIMNTEAFF | TGCGCCAGCAGGGCACAGGCGATTATGAACACTGAAGCTTTCTTT
TRBD2 | TRBJ2-1 | - | TRBV10-1 | CASSDRTSGSGDEQFF | TGCGCCAGCAGTGACCGGACTAGCGGGAGTGGGGATGAGCAGTTCTTC
- | TRBJ1-2 | - | TRBV28 | CASSFEGLGSRGYTF | TGTGCCAGCAGTTTCGAGGGCCTAGGCAGTCGCGGCTACACCTTC
TRBD1 | TRBJ1-4 | - | TRBV5-1 | CASTSGTGASWEKLFF | TGCGCCAGCACCTCCGGGACAGGGGCCTCTTGGGAAAAACTGTTTTTT
TRBD2 | TRBJ2-3 | - | TRBV5-1 | CASSSRDSGSGDTQYF | TGCGCCAGCAGCTCCCGGGATAGCGGGAGTGGAGATACGCAGTATTTT
- | TRBJ1-2 | - | TRBV29-1 | CSVPSGPTNYGYTF | TGCAGCGTTCCCTCAGGCCCCACTAACTATGGCTACACCTTC
- | TRBJ2-2 | - | TRBV7-8 | CASSQGLSNTGELFF | TGTGCCAGCAGCCAGGGACTTTCGAACACCGGGGAGCTGTTTTTT
- | TRBJ1-5 | - | TRBV4-1 | CASSQQGSNQPQHF | TGCGCCAGCAGCCAACAGGGAAGCAATCAGCCCCAGCATTTT
- | TRBJ1-4 | - | TRBV4-3 | CASSQAHQATNEKLFF | TGCGCCAGCAGCCAGGCACATCAGGCAACTAATGAAAAACTGTTTTTT
TRBD2 | TRBJ2-1 | - | TRBV6-5 | CASSYPSGGRGNEQFF | TGTGCCAGCAGTTACCCTAGCGGGGGCCGGGGCAATGAGCAGTTCTTC
TRBD1 | TRBJ2-5 | - | TRBV5-1 | CASRAEGLTGTKYF | TGCGCCAGCAGGGCCGAGGGGCTGACAGGGACAAAGTACTTC
TRBD1 | TRBJ2-1 | - | TRBV28 | CASSSGGSNNEQFF | TGTGCCAGCAGTTCAGGGGGCAGTAACAATGAGCAGTTCTTC
TRBD1 | TRBJ2-1 | - | TRBV10-1 | CASSESRPGQGIDNEQFF | TGCGCCAGCAGTGAGTCCCGGCCGGGACAGGGGATCGACAATGAGCAGTTCTTC
- | TRBJ2-1 | - | TRBV20-1 | CSASRQGPYNEQFF | TGCAGTGCTAGTCGTCAGGGGCCATACAATGAGCAGTTCTTC
- | TRBJ2-7 | - | TRBV28 | CASSVSNPYEQYF | TGTGCCAGCAGTGTGAGCAACCCCTACGAGCAGTACTTC
- | TRBJ2-5 | - | TRBV5-4 | CASSPAGETQYF | TGTGCCAGCAGCCCCGCCGGGGAGACCCAGTACTTC
TRBD2 | TRBJ2-2 | - | TRBV19 | CASISGRSTGELFF | TGTGCCAGTATTAGCGGGAGGAGCACCGGGGAGCTGTTTTTT
- | TRBJ1-2 | - | TRBV7-2 | CASSLGGAYGYTF | TGTGCCAGCAGCTTGGGCGGGGCGTATGGCTACACCTTC
TRBD1 | TRBJ2-7 | - | TRBV11-2 | CASSLLVGTVFNEQYF | TGTGCCAGCAGCTTACTTGTTGGGACAGTCTTTAACGAGCAGTACTTC
- | TRBJ1-5 | - | TRBV5-6 | CASSLLMRDDQPQHF | TGTGCCAGCAGCCTGCTGATGAGAGATGATCAGCCCCAGCATTTT
TRBD2 | TRBJ2-5 | once | TRBV6-2/TRBV6-3 | CASSELTSGRKETQYF | TGTGCCAGCAGCGAACTTACTAGCGGGCGGAAAGAGACCCAGTACTTC
- | TRBJ2-7 | - | TRBV10-3 | CAISEGAREQYF | TGTGCCATCAGTGAGGGGGCACGCGAGCAGTACTTC
- | TRBJ2-1 | once | TRBV4-3 | CASSQDRSAPSNEQFF | TGCGCCAGCAGCCAAGATCGAAGCGCCCCGTCCAATGAGCAGTTCTTC
TRBD1 | TRBJ2-7 | - | TRBV6-2/TRBV6-3 | CASSPSGTVYEQYF | TGTGCCAGCAGTCCCTCCGGGACAGTCTACGAGCAGTACTTC
TRBD2 | TRBJ2-2 | - | TRBV19 | CASSIDSGRASGELFF | TGTGCCAGTAGTATTGATAGCGGGAGGGCCAGCGGGGAGCTGTTTTTT
TRBD1 | TRBJ1-3 | - | TRBV11-2 | CASSLGPTGGFGNTIYF | TGTGCCAGCAGCTTAGGTCCGACAGGGGGGTTTGGAAACACCATATATTTT
TRBD1 | TRBJ1-6 | - | TRBV30 | CAGRGQENSPLHF | TGTGCCGGTAGGGGACAGGAAAATTCACCCCTCCACTTT
TRBD1 | TRBJ2-7 | - | TRBV9 | CASSVGEDEGTGQYF | TGTGCCAGCAGCGTAGGGGAGGACGAGGGGACAGGGCAGTACTTC
- | TRBJ1-6 | - | TRBV5-1 | CASSLSGGRGNSPLHF | TGCGCCAGCAGCTTGTCGGGGGGGCGCGGTAATTCACCCCTCCACTTT